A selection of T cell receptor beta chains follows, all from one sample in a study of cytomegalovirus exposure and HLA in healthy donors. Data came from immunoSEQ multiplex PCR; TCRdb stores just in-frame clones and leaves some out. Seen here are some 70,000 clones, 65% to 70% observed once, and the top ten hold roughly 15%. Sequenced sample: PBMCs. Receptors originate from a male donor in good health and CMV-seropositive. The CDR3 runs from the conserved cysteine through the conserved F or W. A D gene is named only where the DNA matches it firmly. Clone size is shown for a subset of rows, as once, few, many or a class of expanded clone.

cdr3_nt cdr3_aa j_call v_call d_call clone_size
TGTGCCAGCAGTGAAGTGACCCTCGCGGGGCCCCCCTCCTACGAGCAGTACTTC CASSEVTLAGPPSYEQYF TRBJ2-7 TRBV2 NA few
TGTGCCAGCAGCTTATTGGCTGTCAGCTCTGGGGCCAACGTCCTGACTTTC CASSLLAVSSGANVLTF TRBJ2-6 TRBV11-2 NA NA
TGCGCCAGCAGCCAAGATGGAGTCTCTTATCAGCCCCAGCATTTT CASSQDGVSYQPQHF TRBJ1-5 TRBV4-1 NA NA
TGTGCCAGTAGTATTAAGGGACAGAGCGACGAGCAGTACTTC CASSIKGQSDEQYF TRBJ2-7 TRBV19 TRBD1 NA
TGTGCCAGCAGCCTCCGGGACAGTCCTCGGGAGACCCAGTACTTC CASSLRDSPRETQYF TRBJ2-5 TRBV9 TRBD1 once
TGTGCCTGGGTGGGCGACAGGGTAGCGGAAGCTTTCTTT CAWVGDRVAEAFF TRBJ1-1 TRBV30 TRBD1 NA
TGTGCCTGGGAGGGACAGGGCAAGCTCCAGCCCCAGCATTTT CAWEGQGKLQPQHF TRBJ1-5 TRBV30 TRBD1 few
TGTGCCACCAGCAGGAACACAGGGGTGAGAAGTGAGCAGTTCTTC CATSRNTGVRSEQFF TRBJ2-1 TRBV15 TRBD1 NA
TGTGCCAGCAGCTTTGGCCCAGATACGCAGTATTTT CASSFGPDTQYF TRBJ2-3 TRBV7-2 NA few
TGTGCCAGCTCATCGGGACAGTCACAAGAGACCCAGTACTTC CASSSGQSQETQYF TRBJ2-5 TRBV18 TRBD1 NA
TGCGCCAGCAGCCAAGACCCACTCCCGAGTGATACGCAGTATTTT CASSQDPLPSDTQYF TRBJ2-3 TRBV4-3 NA NA
TGTGCCAGCAGCTTAGAGGGAGGTGAAAAACTGTTTTTT CASSLEGGEKLFF TRBJ1-4 TRBV13 NA NA
TGTGCCAGCAGCCTAGACAGGGCCAATCAGCCCCAGCATTTT CASSLDRANQPQHF TRBJ1-5 TRBV5-6 TRBD1 NA
TGTGCCACCAGCACTACGGGGGACGGCTATGAAGTAGCTTTCTTT CATSTTGDGYEVAFF TRBJ1-1 TRBV15 NA NA
TGCGCCAGCAGCCCCACTGGGACAGGGGGCGCTTATTATGGCTACACCTTC CASSPTGTGGAYYGYTF TRBJ1-2 TRBV5-1 TRBD1 NA
TGTGCCAGCAGTTTTCTCCTCGGACTAGCGGGAGTGTGGTTCTTC CASSFLLGLAGVWFF TRBJ2-1 TRBV27 TRBD2 once
TGCGCCAGCAGTGCGGAAGGGGGCGACTATGGCTACACCTTC CASSAEGGDYGYTF TRBJ1-2 TRBV10-1 TRBD1 NA
TGTGCCAGCAGTGATTTGGCGGGAGGGCCCTCAGATACGCAGTATTTT CASSDLAGGPSDTQYF TRBJ2-3 TRBV6-4 TRBD2 NA
TGTGCCAGCAGCTTAGGGGGGGTCGGGAGGGCCGCTGAGACCCAGTACTTC CASSLGGVGRAAETQYF TRBJ2-5 TRBV7-2 TRBD2 NA
TGTGCCAGCAGCCGGACAGCCTCTGGAAACACCATATATTTT CASSRTASGNTIYF TRBJ1-3 TRBV14 NA NA
TGTGCCAGCAGCTTACAGACAGGGGGCATGAACACTGAAGCTTTCTTT CASSLQTGGMNTEAFF TRBJ1-1 TRBV7-8 TRBD1 NA
TGTGCCAGCAGCGTAGAGGGGATCGCCGGGCAGTACTTC CASSVEGIAGQYF TRBJ2-7 TRBV9 NA NA
TGCGCCAGCAGCTCACTACAAGCCTCAGCGAACACCGGGGAGCTGTTTTTT CASSSLQASANTGELFF TRBJ2-2 TRBV5-1 NA NA
TGTGCCAGCAGTTTTGGTAGCGGGCTAGCCAAAAACATTCAGTACTTC CASSFGSGLAKNIQYF TRBJ2-4 TRBV6-8 TRBD2 NA
TGCGCCAGCAGCCCTGGACTAGCGGGAGGGTTCTTAAGCTCCTACAATGAGCAGTTCTTC CASSPGLAGGFLSSYNEQFF TRBJ2-1 TRBV5-1 TRBD2 NA
TGTGCCAGCAGTGCGTGGGACAGGGGTTCTAACTATGGCTACACCTTC CASSAWDRGSNYGYTF TRBJ1-2 TRBV6-1 TRBD1 NA
TGTGCCAGCAGCTGGGACTTTTTTATGAACACTGAAGCTTTCTTT CASSWDFFMNTEAFF TRBJ1-1 TRBV11-2 NA few
TGTGCCAGCAGTTTATGGGGGACAGGGATGTACGAGCAGTACTTC CASSLWGTGMYEQYF TRBJ2-7 TRBV27 TRBD1 once
TGTGCCAGCAGTTACTCGAGGAATGAGCAGTTCTTC CASSYSRNEQFF TRBJ2-1 TRBV6-5 NA once
TGCGCCAGCAGCCAAGAAAAAGGACTAGCGGGCTACAATGAGCAGTTCTTC CASSQEKGLAGYNEQFF TRBJ2-1 TRBV4-1 TRBD2 NA
TGTGCCATCAGTGAGACCCTAAGCGGAACTAGCACAGATACGCAGTATTTT CAISETLSGTSTDTQYF TRBJ2-3 TRBV10-3 NA few
TGTGCCAGTAGTATAGCGGAGGTGGTTTACAATGAGCAGTTCTTC CASSIAEVVYNEQFF TRBJ2-1 TRBV19 NA few
TGTGCCAGCTCACCACCGGCAGGGGGCTCTGGCTACACCTTC CASSPPAGGSGYTF TRBJ1-2 TRBV18 TRBD1 few
TGTGCCAGCAGCCCCAGGGGGACCTCGGGCGAGCAGTACTTC CASSPRGTSGEQYF TRBJ2-7 TRBV5-8 TRBD1 once
TGCGCCAGCAGCCGGACCGGGGGGCCAGATACGCAGTATTTT CASSRTGGPDTQYF TRBJ2-3 TRBV5-1 NA NA
TGCAGCGTTGGAGGGCGGGGGGGGTCAGATACGCAGTATTTT CSVGGRGGSDTQYF TRBJ2-3 TRBV29-1 TRBD2 NA
TGTGCCAGCTCACCTTGGACTAGCGGGTTAACAGATACGCAGTATTTT CASSPWTSGLTDTQYF TRBJ2-3 TRBV18 TRBD2 few
TGTGCCAGCAGCTTCTCCAGGACAGGGCCCTACGAGCAGTACTTC CASSFSRTGPYEQYF TRBJ2-7 TRBV7-9 TRBD1 NA
TGTTCCAGCAGCCTCTCCCGGGGTCCGGCGGTGGGGGAGCTGTTTTTT CSSSLSRGPAVGELFF TRBJ2-2 TRBV7-9 NA few
TGCGCCAGCACCTTTGGGACAGGGGGGAACACTGAAGCTTTCTTT CASTFGTGGNTEAFF TRBJ1-1 TRBV5-1 TRBD1 NA
TGTGCCAGTAGTCCTGGGACAGGGGGCGCCTATGGCTACACCTTC CASSPGTGGAYGYTF TRBJ1-2 TRBV19 TRBD1 NA
TGTGCCAGCTCACCGTTACAGGGTACAGATACGCAGTATTTT CASSPLQGTDTQYF TRBJ2-3 TRBV18 NA NA
TGTGCCAGCAGTTTCCTCCCAACAGGGGAGAGCAATCAGCCCCAGCATTTT CASSFLPTGESNQPQHF TRBJ1-5 TRBV27 TRBD1 NA
TGCGCCAGCAGCTTGGTAGGGGTCAACTATGGCTACACCTTC CASSLVGVNYGYTF TRBJ1-2 TRBV5-1 NA NA
TGTGCCAGCAGCGAGCGAGGGTGGGAGACCCAGTACTTC CASSERGWETQYF TRBJ2-5 TRBV7-9 NA NA
TGTGCCAGCAGCACAGCCTACGAGCAGTACTTC CASSTAYEQYF TRBJ2-7 TRBV27 NA NA